This TCR beta chain was found in a study of T-cell memory formation after mild COVID-19. Each CDR3 protein is one row after TCRdb ran MiXCR on the 5' RACE reads. Here the sample spans more than 150,000 distinct CDR3 sequences, around a tenth being singletons. V gave up 0 bases and J gave up 4 bases, with 9 bases separating them. The CDR3 is 15 residues long. Germline CDR1 MGHRA, CDR2 YSYEKL. This clonotype was counted a few times. Sequencing used PBMCs or a T cell subset sorted from them (not recorded which). The chain employs TRBV4-1 and TRBJ1-4, with D unclear. This receptor was taken from a man younger than 35 who had mild COVID-19 (a few samples of this study predate the infection). Cell type and time point are not known. CDR3 protein: CASSQDNRGNEKLFF. CDR3 DNA: TGCGCCAGCAGCCAAGACAACCGGGGTAATGAAAAACTGTTTTTT.